This T cell receptor beta chain emerged from a study of neurological immune-mediated disorders. The sorted libraries drew on roughly 930,000 T cells that were CD4+ or CD8+. Germline assignment: CDR1 LNHDA and CDR2 SQIVND (reference sequence). The length of the CDR3 is 13 residues. The germline V and J ends were trimmed by 5 bases and 3 bases, with 10 bases remaining between them. TCRdb independently ran MiXCR on the 5' RACE reads; one entry per CDR3 protein. This table has approximately 50,000 distinct CDR3 sequences, approximately 5.8% appearing once. Sequencing was performed on CD4+ T cells from blood. The clonotype was recovered from a woman between 18 and 29 years old with multiple sclerosis. The gene calls are TRBV19 and TRBJ1-1; D remains ambiguous. The CDR3 DNA follows: TGTGCCAGTAGTGTTCTTGCGGACACTGAAGCTTTCTTT. It yields the protein CASSVLADTEAFF. Looking up the rest from reference TRBV19 and TRBJ1-1 gives the full variable domain: DGGITQSPKYLFRKEGQNVTLSCEQNLNHDAMYWYRQDPGQGLRLIYYSQIVNDFQKGDIAEGYSVSREKKESFPLTVTSAQKNPTAFYLCASSVLADTEAFFGQGTRLTVV.